The T cell receptor beta chain described here comes from a study of T-cell memory formation after mild COVID-19. Turning to the study itself: TCR clusters mostly belonged to single donors.

From germline, CDR1 is SGHRS and CDR2 YFSETQ. The CDR3 has 14 amino acids. The V and J ends lost 3 bases and 4 bases, in that order; junction bases with no gene match: 4. Findings of the study overall: CD4/CD8 balance held among clones contracting day 15 to 85, and later expanders leaned CD4+.

TCRdb called the 5' RACE reads again in MiXCR, with one record for every CDR3 protein. The top ten hold 3% to 4% of the sample, which has about 170,000 distinct CDR3 sequences, 10% to 15% seen once. With respect to this clonotype: Its antigen is currently unknown.

Sequencing input: PBMCs or a T cell subset sorted from them (not recorded which). The chain is built from TRBV5-1 and TRBJ2-3; 8 bases align to TRBD1. The clonotype comes from a man younger than 35 who had mild COVID-19 (a few samples of this study predate the infection). Cell type and time point are not known. The CDR3 DNA reads TGCGCCAGCAGCTGGACAGGGTTTCCAGATACGCAGTATTTT. This translates into CASSWTGFPDTQYF.